This T cell receptor (beta chain) stems from a study of blood T cell repertoires in COVID-19. Study-level background: T cells, B-cell-depleted T cells, or PBMCs supplied cDNA or gDNA.

TCRdb keeps only in-frame clones here, not all; method: immunoSEQ multiplex PCR. The sample yields more than 150,000 clones, approximately 80% seen once. V lost 0 bases to trimming and J lost 3 bases; unmatched junction nucleotides: 4. CDR3 length equals 15 residues. The V gene's germline CDR1 is SGDLS and CDR2 YYNGEE. Participants were aged about 18 to 100 years, lived in under 25 US areas, and enrolled virtually. The clonotype originates from a man aged 45 to 65 who had recovered from COVID-19. Sequences were obtained from PBMCs or T cells enriched from blood (not recorded which). The chain combines TRBV9 with TRBJ2-7; 9 nucleotides align to TRBD1. The CDR3 region is CASSVGSGQGYEQYF. CDR3 bases: TGTGCCAGCAGCGTAGGGTCGGGACAGGGCTACGAGCAGTACTTC.